These 13 T cell receptor beta chains were all obtained from the same sample, sequenced in a study of blood T cell repertoires in COVID-19 (dated by TCRdb to the early 2020s). The library relied on the immunoSEQ multiplex PCR assay. Entries here come from immuneACCESS through TCRdb and include only in-frame sequences with V and J called. Some clones fail to appear in such tables; in the studies checked, an unresolved V gene covers under half of the shortfall, and the cause of the remainder is unknown. The sample records about 87,000 clones, over 70% of which are singletons. 4% to 5.5% of the sample belongs to the ten largest clones. The sample consisted of peripheral blood. These receptors were obtained from a woman aged 50 to 60 with acute or convalescent COVID-19.

This clone is a singleton in its sample. The V call is TRBV19, the J call TRBJ2-5; no definite D call. This CDR3 has 14 residues. Germline-derived CDR1 and CDR2 are LNHDA and SQIVND (reference sequence). Trimming removed 0 bases from V and 1 base from J, with 6 bases in between. CDR3 sequence (DNA): TGTGCCAGTAGTATAGAGAACGGCCAAGAGACCCAGTACTTC. Protein: CASSIENGQETQYF.

The V gene is TRBV4-1, the J gene TRBJ1-5; D not resolved. V lost 4 bases and J lost 7, with 14 bases in between. Looked up from germline, CDR1 is MGHRA and CDR2 is YSYEKL. CDR3 length: 14 residues. The DNA for the CDR3 is TGCGCCAGCAGCCTATCGGGGTCGGGGCAGCCCCAGCATTTT. Encoded protein: CASSLSGSGQPQHF.

This clone is a singleton in its sample. The chain joins TRBV19 to TRBJ2-5; no definite D call. The CDR3 is 13 amino acids. Trimming pared 6 bases from V and 10 bases from J, leaving 18 bases between. Germline CDR1 reads LNHDA; CDR2 reads SQIVND (reference sequence). CDR3 residues: CASRSPGLEGQYF. CDR3 sequence (DNA): TGTGCCAGTAGATCCCCAGGATTGGAAGGCCAGTACTTC.

The rearrangement joins TRBV18 to TRBJ1-5; 8 bases align to TRBD1. Germline trimming cut 4 bases from V and 0 bases from J; bases unmatched to any gene: 8. Per germline, CDR1 KGHSH and CDR2 LQKENI. This CDR3 is 17 amino acids long. DNA of the CDR3: TGTGCCAGCTCACTGAGTCAGGGGGCACCTAGCAATCAGCCCCAGCATTTT. Its translation is CASSLSQGAPSNQPQHF.

The CDR3 here is CASSPLGDSSRQMNTEAFF. The CDR3 nucleotides read TGTGCCAGCTCACCGCTAGGGGACAGCTCCCGCCAGATGAACACTGAAGCTTTCTTT. The chain combines TRBV18 with TRBJ1-1; 7 bases are a match to TRBD1. CDR1 is KGHSH, CDR2 LQKENI, per germline. Trimming took 3 bases from V and 0 from J; bases not matched to a gene: 16. The CDR3 runs 19 residues.

J is TRBJ1-6 and V is TRBV14, with D unresolved. This CDR3 is built from 13 residues. Germline assignment: CDR1 SGHDN and CDR2 FVKESK. The V gene lost 5 bases and the J gene lost 6 bases, with 8 bases spanning the gap. The DNA for the CDR3 is TGTGCCAGCAGCACTGATCTTAATTCACCCCTCCACTTT. Protein sequence: CASSTDLNSPLHF.

CDR3 sequence reads: CASSLMGAQGEKLFF. Written as DNA, the CDR3 is TGTGCCAGCAGTTTAATGGGGGCTCAAGGTGAAAAACTGTTTTTT. V and J are TRBV28 and TRBJ1-4; TRBD1 might be the D (6 bases). Trimming shortened V by 2 bases and J by 7 bases, and 14 bases separated the two germline ends. Germline V gene data show CDR1 as MDHEN and CDR2 as SYDVKM. This CDR3 contains 15 residues. The full variable domain, rest sourced from reference TRBV28 and TRBJ1-4, is DVKVTQSSRYLVKRTGEKVFLECVQDMDHENMFWYRQDPGLGLRLIYFSYDVKMKEKGDIPEGYSVSREKKERFSLILESASTNQTSMYLCASSLMGAQGEKLFFGSGTQLSVL.

The chain joins TRBV6-5 to TRBJ2-3, with 7 bases fitting TRBD1. Germline CDR1 MNHEY, CDR2 SVGAGI. CDR3 length: 14 residues. V was pared by 6 bases and J by 0 bases, with 3 bases of the junction left unmatched. The CDR3 bases are TGTGCCAGCAGGGGACAGACTAGCACAGATACGCAGTATTTT. Its protein product is CASRGQTSTDTQYF.

The chain has TRBV7-9 and TRBJ1-2; 10 positions agree with TRBD1. The length of the CDR3 is 14 residues. V dropped 5 bases and J dropped 4; count of bases not matched to a gene: 4. The germline V gene encodes CDR1 SEHNR and CDR2 FQNEAQ (reference sequence). The CDR3 DNA reads TGTGCCAGCAGCCTTGGGACAGGGGTCTATGGCTACACCTTC. Translation gives CASSLGTGVYGYTF.

The rearrangement uses TRBV2 and TRBJ2-2; TRBD2 matches at 11 bases. CDR1 SNHLY and CDR2 FYNNEI come from the germline V gene. The CDR3 contains 15 residues. J lost 7 bases, V lost 3 bases, and 4 bases had no gene match. CDR3 coding DNA: TGTGCCAGCAGTGAGACTAGCGGGGAAATCGGGGAGCTGTTTTTT. Protein sequence: CASSETSGEIGELFF.

The chain recombines TRBV5-6 with TRBJ1-6; D is undetermined. Germline V gene data show CDR1 as SGHDT and CDR2 as YYEEEE. This CDR3 is built from 16 residues. The V gene lost 0 bases and the J gene lost 11 bases, with 18 bases spanning the gap. CDR3 coding DNA: TGTGCCAGCAGCTTGGGTTTGGAGGGCTCCCCTCCACCCCTCCACTTT. Protein product: CASSLGLEGSPPPLHF.

Comment on this clone: One junction end disagrees with the germline gene, perhaps due to a read error. This chain's CDR3 is CASSGRQGWYGYAF. DNA for the CDR3: TGTGCCAGCAGCGGACGACAGGGGTGGTATGGCTACGCCTTC. The chain is built from TRBV9 and TRBJ1-2; 8 bases line up with TRBD1. Per the germline V gene, CDR1 is SGDLS and CDR2 is YYNGEE. The CDR3 length is 14 residues. The full variable domain, completed using reference TRBV9 and TRBJ1-2, is DSGVTQTPKHLITATGQRVTLRCSPRSGDLSVYWYQQSLDQGLQFLIQYYNGEERAKGNILERFSAQQFPDLHSELNLSSLELGDSALYFCASSGRQGWYGYAFGSGTRLTVV.

V usage is TRBV28 and J usage is TRBJ1-5; D might be TRBD1 (5 bases). Between the trimmed V and J ends, which lost 2 bases and 11 bases, there was a span of 19 bases. The CDR3 spans 15 residues. Germline V gene sequence: CDR1 MDHEN, CDR2 SYDVKM. As DNA, the CDR3 is TGTGCCAGCAGTTTAATGACAGCCCGCTCCTTGACCCAGCATTTT. Its protein product is CASSLMTARSLTQHF.